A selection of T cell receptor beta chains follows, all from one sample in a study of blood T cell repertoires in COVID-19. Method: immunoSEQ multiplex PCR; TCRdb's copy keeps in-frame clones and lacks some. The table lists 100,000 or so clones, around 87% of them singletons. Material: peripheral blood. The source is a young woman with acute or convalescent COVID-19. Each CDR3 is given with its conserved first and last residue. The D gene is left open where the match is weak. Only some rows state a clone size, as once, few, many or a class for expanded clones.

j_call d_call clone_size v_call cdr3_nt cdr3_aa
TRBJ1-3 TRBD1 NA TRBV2 TGTGCCAGCAGCCCCGGGCAGGGGGCTGGAAACACCATATATTTT CASSPGQGAGNTIYF
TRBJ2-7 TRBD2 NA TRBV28 TGTGCCAGCAGTTTAGGCGGACTAGCGGGACCCTACGAGCAGTACTTC CASSLGGLAGPYEQYF
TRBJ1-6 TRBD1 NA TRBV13 TGTGCCAGCAGCTTAGCGGGACAGTCGGCGTCACCCCTCCACTTT CASSLAGQSASPLHF
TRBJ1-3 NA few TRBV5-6 TGTGCCAGCAGCTCGGGACACATAGCTGGAAACACCATATATTTT CASSSGHIAGNTIYF
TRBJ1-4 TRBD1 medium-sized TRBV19 TGTGCCAGCTCCGGTACAGGGGTTGAAAAACTGTTTTTT CASSGTGVEKLFF
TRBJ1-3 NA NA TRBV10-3 TGTGCCATCACAGGGGTCGGAAACACCATATATTTT CAITGVGNTIYF
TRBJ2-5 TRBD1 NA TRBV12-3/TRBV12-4 TGTGCCAGCACACAGGGGGCCCAAGAGACCCAGTACTTC CASTQGAQETQYF
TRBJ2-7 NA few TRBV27 TGTGCCAGCGGTGGGAGCAGATACGAGCAGTACTTC CASGGSRYEQYF
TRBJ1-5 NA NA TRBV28 TGTGCCAGCAGTTTGGGGGGTAGCAATCAGCCCCAGCATTTT CASSLGGSNQPQHF
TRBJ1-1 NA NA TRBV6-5 TGTGCCAGCAGCCGGATGGCAGAAGGGGTAGCTGGGGCTTTCTTT CASSRMAEGVAGAFF
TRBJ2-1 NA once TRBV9 TGTGCCAGCAGCGTACTCAGGGTTGGGAATGAGCAGTTCTTC CASSVLRVGNEQFF
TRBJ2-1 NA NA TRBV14 TGTGCCAGCAGACTTTCGGGGTTCCAGGAGTTCTTC CASRLSGFQEFF
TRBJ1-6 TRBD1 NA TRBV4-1 TGCGCCAGCAGCCTGCAAAATAATCCGGGACAGACGAATTCACCCCTCCACTTT CASSLQNNPGQTNSPLHF
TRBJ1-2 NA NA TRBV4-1 TGCGCCAGCAGCCCAACCGGACAAAGGGATGGCTACACCTTC CASSPTGQRDGYTF
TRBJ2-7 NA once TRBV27 TGTGCCAGCAGCCCGGGGGTATACGAGCAGTACTTC CASSPGVYEQYF
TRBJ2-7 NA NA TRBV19 TGTGCCAGTAGCAACAGGGCCTACGAGCAGTACTTC CASSNRAYEQYF
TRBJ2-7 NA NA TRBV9 TGTGCCAGCAGCGTTCAAGGGACTGGCACCTACGAGCAGTACTTC CASSVQGTGTYEQYF
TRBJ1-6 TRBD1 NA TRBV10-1 TGCGCCATCGCGCAGATCTTATCGCAGGGGGTTTTTACACCCCTCCACTTT CAIAQILSQGVFTPLHF
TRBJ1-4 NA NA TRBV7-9 TGTGCCAGCTGCCTCGGGGGTGAAAAACTGTTTTTT CASCLGGEKLFF
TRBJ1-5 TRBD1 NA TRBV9 TGTGCCAGCAGCGTAGGGACAGGACTAAATCAGCCCCAGCATTTT CASSVGTGLNQPQHF
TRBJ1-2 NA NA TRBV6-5 TGTGCCAGCAGTTCGGGGGGAACCCTCTCCTATGGCTACACCTTC CASSSGGTLSYGYTF
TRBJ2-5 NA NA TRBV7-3 TGTGCCAGCAGCACTGGGGGGGCGCAAGGGGAGACCCAGTACTTC CASSTGGAQGETQYF
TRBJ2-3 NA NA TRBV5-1 TGCGCCAGCAGGAGTCGGGGGGCCGGCACAGATACGCAGTATTTT CASRSRGAGTDTQYF
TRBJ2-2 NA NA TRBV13 TGTGCCAGCAGCTGGGCACAGGGATACACCGGGGAGCTGTTTTTT CASSWAQGYTGELFF
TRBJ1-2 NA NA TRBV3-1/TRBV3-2 TGTGCCAGCAGCCATCACGATCACAGCTATGGCTACACCTTC CASSHHDHSYGYTF
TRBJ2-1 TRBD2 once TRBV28 TGTGCCAGCAGTCCCAGCGGGGGGGGCTACAATGAGCAGTTCTTC CASSPSGGGYNEQFF
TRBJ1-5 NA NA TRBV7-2 TGTGCCAGCAGCTCCGACTCAGCCCTAGGGCCCCAGCATTTT CASSSDSALGPQHF
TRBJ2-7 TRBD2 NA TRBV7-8 TGTGCCAGCAGCTTAACCTTGGGGGGGTTAAGGTACGAGCAGTACTTC CASSLTLGGLRYEQYF
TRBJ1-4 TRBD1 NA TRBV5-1 TGCGCCAGCAGCCCCATGGGACAGACTAATGAAAAACTGTTTTTT CASSPMGQTNEKLFF
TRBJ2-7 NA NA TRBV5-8 TGTGCCAGCATTCAGCGGGCAGGCTACGAGCAGTACTTC CASIQRAGYEQYF
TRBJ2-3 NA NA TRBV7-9 TGTGCCAGCAGCTTAGTTGGGGCGGTGGTCACAGATACGCAGTATTTT CASSLVGAVVTDTQYF
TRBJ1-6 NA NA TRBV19 TGTGCCAGTAGTATAGGCTTCGGGTCACCCCTCCACTTT CASSIGFGSPLHF
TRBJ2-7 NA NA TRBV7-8 TGTGCCAGCAGTTCCCGACAGTATGCCGAGCAGTACTTC CASSSRQYAEQYF
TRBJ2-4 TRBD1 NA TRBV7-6 TGTGCCAGCAGCAATACAGGGGGCGGGCAAAACATTCAGTACTTC CASSNTGGGQNIQYF
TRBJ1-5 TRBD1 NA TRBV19 TGTGCCAGTACTGACCAGGGACAGGGGAACCAGCCCCAGCATTTT CASTDQGQGNQPQHF
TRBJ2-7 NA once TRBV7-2 TGTGCCAGCAGCCCCGTTAGAGGTTTCTACGAGCAGTACTTC CASSPVRGFYEQYF
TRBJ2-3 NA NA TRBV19 TGTGCCAGTAGTCTACGAGGACAGCTCGGGGCAGATACGCAGTATTTT CASSLRGQLGADTQYF
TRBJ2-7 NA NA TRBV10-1 TGCGCCAGCAGTGAGTCAGGGACATCCCACGAGCAGTACTTC CASSESGTSHEQYF
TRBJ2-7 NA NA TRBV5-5 TGTGCCAGCTTCGGGGAAGACGAGCAGTACTTC CASFGEDEQYF
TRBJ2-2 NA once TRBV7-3 TGTGCCAGCAGGGCAGGGAACACCGGGGAGCTGTTTTTT CASRAGNTGELFF
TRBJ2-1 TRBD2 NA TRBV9 TGTGCCAGCAGCGTAGCTGAAAGGCGGGGGGCGGGGAATGAGCAGTTCTTC CASSVAERRGAGNEQFF
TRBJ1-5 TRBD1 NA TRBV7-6 TGTGCCAGCAGCTTAATACTACAGGGGAAACAGCCCCAGCATTTT CASSLILQGKQPQHF
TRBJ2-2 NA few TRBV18 TGTGCCAGCTCGCCCCGACTGGAGGGCACCGGGGAGCTGTTTTTT CASSPRLEGTGELFF
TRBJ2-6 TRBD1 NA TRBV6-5 TGTGCCAGCAGTTCCCTCAGGGGGACTGGGGCCAACGTCCTGACTTTC CASSSLRGTGANVLTF